The text below deals with one TCR beta chain. What it binds is not known. This specimen comes from a study of CXCR3-negative and CXCR3-positive naive CD8 T cells. Study summary: The study obtained around 150 million TRB reads, about 1.5 +/- 0.3 million per library.

With UMI labels, 5' RACE was used to prepare the TRB cDNA libraries. Using the 5' RACE reads, TCRdb records one entry per CDR3 protein without DNA. Its clone listing holds around 90,000 distinct CDR3 sequences. The CDR3 is made up of 16 amino acids. The germline V gene encodes CDR1 SEHNR and CDR2 FQNEAQ (reference sequence). General study findings and limits: Naive cells used TRBV-TRBJ genes in much the same way whether CXCR3-negative or CXCR3-positive; memory cells did not.

The TCR was taken from a human donor in good health. Some clones in this sample may be carry-over from other donors' samples. The rearrangement links TRBV7-9 to TRBJ2-7; as DNA is missing, the TRBD1 call by TCRdb cannot be tested. Material for sequencing was naive CXCR3- CD8+ T cells from blood. The subset is: CD45RO-CCR7+CD27+CD95- naive CD8+ T cells lacking CXCR3 (TNR3-). This CDR3 is CASSPNGGQGVNEQYF.